This TCR beta chain comes out of a study of shared clonotypes between healthy human individuals. Study at large: Per donor, three plates held CD4 naive cells, three held CD4 memory, two held CD8 naive and one held CD8 memory.

The V segment lost 10 bases and the J segment 3 bases; nucleotides outside the gene matches: 5. Germline values: CDR1 SNHLY, CDR2 FYNNEI. The CDR3 totals 14 residues. This clone was seen only once. Once extracted for a subset, genomic DNA was divided evenly among several immunoSEQ plates. Method: immunoSEQ multiplex PCR; TCRdb's copy keeps in-frame clones and lacks some. The top ten hold over 1% of the sample, which has about 1,500,000 clones, roughly 96% seen once. The sequenced material came from naive CD4+ T cells sorted from blood. The subset was: CD45RA+ positively selected. The sequence was collected from a man aged 25-45 years in good health. The chain is built from TRBV2 and TRBJ2-3; 12 nucleotides match TRBD2. CDR3 sequence: CATKTSGSTDTQYF. The CDR3 DNA sequence: TGTGCCACTAAGACTAGCGGGAGTACAGATACGCAGTATTTT.